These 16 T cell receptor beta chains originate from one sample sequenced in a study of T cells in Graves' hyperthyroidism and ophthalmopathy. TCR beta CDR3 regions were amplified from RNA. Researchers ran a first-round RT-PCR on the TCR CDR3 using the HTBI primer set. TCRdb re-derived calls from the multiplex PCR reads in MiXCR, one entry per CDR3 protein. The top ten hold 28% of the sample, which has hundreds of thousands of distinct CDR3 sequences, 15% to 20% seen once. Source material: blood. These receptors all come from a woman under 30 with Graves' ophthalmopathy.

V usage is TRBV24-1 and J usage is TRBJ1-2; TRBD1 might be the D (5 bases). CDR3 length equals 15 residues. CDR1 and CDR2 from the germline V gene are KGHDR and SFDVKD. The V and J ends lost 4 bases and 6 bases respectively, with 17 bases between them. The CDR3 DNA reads TGTGCCACCAGTGACTCCAGGGCCCCCCTCAATGGCTACACCTTC. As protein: CATSDSRAPLNGYTF.

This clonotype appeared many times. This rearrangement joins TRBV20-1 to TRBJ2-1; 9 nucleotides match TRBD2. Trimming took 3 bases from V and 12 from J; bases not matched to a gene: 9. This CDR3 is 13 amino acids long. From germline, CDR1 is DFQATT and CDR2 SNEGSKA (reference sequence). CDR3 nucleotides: TGCAGTGCTAGGTTTCTAGCGGGGATAGGGCAGTTCTTC. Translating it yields CSARFLAGIGQFF.

The CDR3 region has the DNA TGTGCCAGCAGCGCCGGGACTAGCGGGAGAAAAGAGACCCAGTACTTC. Translation: CASSAGTSGRKETQYF. This chain links TRBV11-1 with TRBJ2-5, with 14 bases aligning to TRBD2. This CDR3 is built from 16 residues. Per the germline V gene, CDR1 is SGHAT and CDR2 is FQDESV (reference sequence). The V segment lost 5 bases and the J segment 3 bases; nucleotides outside the gene matches: 5.

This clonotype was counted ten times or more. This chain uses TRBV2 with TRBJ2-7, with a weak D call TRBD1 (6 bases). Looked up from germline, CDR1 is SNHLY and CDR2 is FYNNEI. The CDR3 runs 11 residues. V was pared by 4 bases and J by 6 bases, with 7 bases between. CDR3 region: CASSGGGEQYF. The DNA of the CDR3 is TGTGCCAGCAGTGGAGGGGGCGAGCAGTACTTC.

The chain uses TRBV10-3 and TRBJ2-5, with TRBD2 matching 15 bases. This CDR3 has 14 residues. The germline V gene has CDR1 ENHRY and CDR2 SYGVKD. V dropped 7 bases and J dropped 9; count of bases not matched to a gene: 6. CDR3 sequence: CAIISGTSGRPQYF. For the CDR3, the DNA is TGTGCCATCATATCCGGGACTAGCGGGAGGCCCCAGTACTTC.

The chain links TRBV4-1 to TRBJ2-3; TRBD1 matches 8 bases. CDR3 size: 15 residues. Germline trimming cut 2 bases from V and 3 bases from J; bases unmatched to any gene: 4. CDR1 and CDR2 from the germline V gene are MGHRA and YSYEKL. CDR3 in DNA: TGCGCCAGCAGCCAACCAGGGGGCATGACAGATACGCAGTATTTT. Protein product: CASSQPGGMTDTQYF.

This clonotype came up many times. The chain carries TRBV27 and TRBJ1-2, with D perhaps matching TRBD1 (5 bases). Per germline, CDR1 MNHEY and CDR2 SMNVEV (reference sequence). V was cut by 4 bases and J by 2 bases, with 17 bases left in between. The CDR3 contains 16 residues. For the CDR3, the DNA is TGTGCCAGCAGTTCTCATCGGGGGGGGTCGAACTATGGCTACACCTTC. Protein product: CASSSHRGGSNYGYTF.

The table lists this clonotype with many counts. The CDR3 DNA follows: TGTGCTAGTGGTTTCCGTATCGGGGGGGCCACAGATACGCAGTATTTT. Protein product: CASGFRIGGATDTQYF. V usage is TRBV12-5 and J usage is TRBJ2-3; TRBD2 agrees at 8 bases. With 3 bases clipped from V and 2 bases from J, the junction kept 7 bases outside the gene matches. The CDR3 spans 16 residues. CDR1 is LGHNT, CDR2 FRNRAP, per germline. The variable domain in full, completed from reference TRBV12-5 and TRBJ2-3, reads DARVTQTPRHKVTEMGQEVTMRCQPILGHNTVFWYRQTMMQGLELLAYFRNRAPLDDSGMPKDRFSAEMPDATLATLKIQPSEPRDSAVYFCASGFRIGGATDTQYFGPGTRLTVL.

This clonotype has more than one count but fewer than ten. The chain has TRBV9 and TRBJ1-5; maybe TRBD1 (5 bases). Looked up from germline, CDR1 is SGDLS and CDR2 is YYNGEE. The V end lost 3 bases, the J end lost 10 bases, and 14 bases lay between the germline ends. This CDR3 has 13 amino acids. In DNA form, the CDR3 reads TGTGCCAGCAGCGAGGGATCAGGGAATCCCCAGCATTTT. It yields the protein CASSEGSGNPQHF.

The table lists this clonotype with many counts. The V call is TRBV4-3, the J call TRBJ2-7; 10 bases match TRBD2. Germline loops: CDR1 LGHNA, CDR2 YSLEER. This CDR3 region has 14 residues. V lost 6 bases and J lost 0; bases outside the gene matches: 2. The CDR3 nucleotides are TGCGCCAGCAGAGGGACTAGCGACTCCTACGAGCAGTACTTC. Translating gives CASRGTSDSYEQYF.

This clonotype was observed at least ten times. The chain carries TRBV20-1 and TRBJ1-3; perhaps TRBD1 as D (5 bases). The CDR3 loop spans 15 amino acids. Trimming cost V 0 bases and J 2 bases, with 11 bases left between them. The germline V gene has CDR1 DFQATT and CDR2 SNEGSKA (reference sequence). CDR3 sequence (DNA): TGCAGTGCTAGAGATGGGGGGATCCCTGGAAACACCATATATTTT. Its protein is CSARDGGIPGNTIYF.

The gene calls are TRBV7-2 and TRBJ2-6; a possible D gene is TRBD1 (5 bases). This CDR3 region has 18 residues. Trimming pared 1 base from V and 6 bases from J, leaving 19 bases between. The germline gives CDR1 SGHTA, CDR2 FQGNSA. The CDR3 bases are TGTGCCAGCAGCTTAGATCCATACAGGAAGGTCCCGGCCAACGTCCTGACTTTC. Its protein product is CASSLDPYRKVPANVLTF.

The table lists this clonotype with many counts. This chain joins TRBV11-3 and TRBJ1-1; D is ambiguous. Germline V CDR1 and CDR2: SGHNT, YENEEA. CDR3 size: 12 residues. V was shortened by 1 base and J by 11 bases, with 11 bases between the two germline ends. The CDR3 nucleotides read TGTGCCAGCAGCTTAGCGGAGGGCTCGGCTTTCTTT. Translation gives CASSLAEGSAFF.

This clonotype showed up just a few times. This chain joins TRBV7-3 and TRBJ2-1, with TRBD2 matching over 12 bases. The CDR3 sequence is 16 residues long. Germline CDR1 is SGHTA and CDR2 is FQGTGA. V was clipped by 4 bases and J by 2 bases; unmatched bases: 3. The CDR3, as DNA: TGTGCCAGCAGCTGGGGACTAGCGGGCCCCTACAATGAGCAGTTCTTC. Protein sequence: CASSWGLAGPYNEQFF.

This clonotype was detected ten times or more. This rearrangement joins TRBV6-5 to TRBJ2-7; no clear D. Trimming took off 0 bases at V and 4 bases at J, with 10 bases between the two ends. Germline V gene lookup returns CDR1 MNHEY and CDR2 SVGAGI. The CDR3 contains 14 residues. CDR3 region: CASSYSIPLYEQYF. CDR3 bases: TGTGCCAGCAGTTACTCGATACCTCTTTACGAGCAGTACTTC.

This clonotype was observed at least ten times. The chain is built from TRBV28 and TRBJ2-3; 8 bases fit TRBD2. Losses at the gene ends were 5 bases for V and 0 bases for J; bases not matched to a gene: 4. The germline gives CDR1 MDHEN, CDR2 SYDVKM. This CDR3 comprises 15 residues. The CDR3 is CASSVAGSSTDTQYF. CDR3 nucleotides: TGTGCCAGCAGTGTAGCGGGGTCTAGCACAGATACGCAGTATTTT.